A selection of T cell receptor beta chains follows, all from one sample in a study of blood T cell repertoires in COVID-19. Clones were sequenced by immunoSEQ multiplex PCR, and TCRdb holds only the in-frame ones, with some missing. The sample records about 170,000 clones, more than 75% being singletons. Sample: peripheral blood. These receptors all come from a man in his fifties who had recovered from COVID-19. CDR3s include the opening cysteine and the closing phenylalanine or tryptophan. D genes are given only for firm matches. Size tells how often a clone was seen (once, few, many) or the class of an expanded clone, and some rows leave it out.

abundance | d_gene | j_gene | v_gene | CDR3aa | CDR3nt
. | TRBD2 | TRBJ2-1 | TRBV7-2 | CASSLTSGQIYNEQFF | TGTGCCAGCAGCCTAACTAGCGGACAAATCTACAATGAGCAGTTCTTC
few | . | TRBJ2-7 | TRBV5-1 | CASSLGQQTNEQYF | TGCGCCAGCAGCTTGGGTCAACAGACTAACGAGCAGTACTTC
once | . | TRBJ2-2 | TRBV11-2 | CASSPWTANTGELFF | TGTGCCAGCAGCCCCTGGACAGCGAACACCGGGGAGCTGTTTTTT
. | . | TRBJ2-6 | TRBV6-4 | CASSDSFRGSGANVLTF | TGTGCCAGCAGTGACTCGTTTCGGGGTTCTGGGGCCAACGTCCTGACTTTC
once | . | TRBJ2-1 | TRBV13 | CASSLEGQGGYNEQFF | TGTGCCAGCAGCTTAGAAGGGCAGGGGGGATACAATGAGCAGTTCTTC
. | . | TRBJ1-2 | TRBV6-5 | CASRILGRTYGYTF | TGTGCCAGCAGGATACTAGGCCGGACCTATGGCTACACCTTC
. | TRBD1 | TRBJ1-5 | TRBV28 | CASSLSGGVQPQHF | TGTGCCAGCAGTTTATCAGGGGGCGTCCAGCCCCAGCATTTT
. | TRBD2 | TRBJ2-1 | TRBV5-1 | CASTRTSGNHEQFF | TGCGCCAGCACCAGGACTAGCGGGAACCATGAGCAGTTCTTC
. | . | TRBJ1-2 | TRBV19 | CASSYLSSSGKGYTF | TGTGCCAGTAGTTACCTATCCTCTTCAGGGAAGGGCTACACCTTC
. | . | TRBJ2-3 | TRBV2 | CASSEEAGRTDTQYF | TGTGCCAGCAGTGAGGAGGCGGGCCGCACAGATACGCAGTATTTT
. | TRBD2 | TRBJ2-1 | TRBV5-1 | CASSSIAGGSEQFF | TGCGCCAGCAGCTCAATTGCGGGGGGCAGTGAGCAGTTCTTC
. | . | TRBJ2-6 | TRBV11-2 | CASSNQGTTGANVLTF | TGTGCCAGCAGCAATCAAGGGACAACTGGGGCCAACGTCCTGACTTTC
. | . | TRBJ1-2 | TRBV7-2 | CASSLVRGNGYTF | TGTGCCAGCAGCTTAGTAAGGGGAAATGGCTACACCTTC
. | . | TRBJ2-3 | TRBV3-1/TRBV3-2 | CASKPHIQQGKGADTQYF | TGTGCCAGCAAGCCCCATATCCAGCAGGGGAAAGGAGCAGATACGCAGTATTTT
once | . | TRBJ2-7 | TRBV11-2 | CASSLEGGPYEQYF | TGTGCCAGCAGCTTAGAGGGCGGGCCCTACGAGCAGTACTTC
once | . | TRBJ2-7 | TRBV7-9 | CASSPKNSTLARYEQYF | TGTGCCAGCAGCCCAAAAAATTCGACTTTGGCTAGGTACGAGCAGTACTTC
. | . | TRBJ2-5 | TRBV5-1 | CASSLDRQGGSETQYF | TGCGCCAGCAGCTTGGATCGCCAGGGGGGTAGTGAGACCCAGTACTTC
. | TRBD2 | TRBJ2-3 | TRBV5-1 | CASSPGLAGTDTQYF | TGCGCCAGCAGCCCAGGACTAGCGGGGACAGATACGCAGTATTTT
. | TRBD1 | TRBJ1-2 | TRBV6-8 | CASSIPGQYYGYTF | TGTGCCAGCAGCATTCCGGGACAGTACTATGGCTACACCTTC
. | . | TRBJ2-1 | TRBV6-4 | CASSESSSYNEQFF | TGTGCCAGCAGTGAGAGTAGCTCCTACAATGAGCAGTTCTTC
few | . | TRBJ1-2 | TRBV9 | CASRGELLYGYTF | TGTGCCAGCAGGGGAGAACTGCTGTATGGCTACACCTTC
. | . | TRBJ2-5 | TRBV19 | CASSMRGRTALETQYF | TGTGCCAGTAGTATGCGGGGCAGGACCGCGCTGGAGACCCAGTACTTC
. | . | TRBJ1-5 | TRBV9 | CASSVAPSADQPQHF | TGTGCCAGCAGCGTGGCTCCCTCCGCCGATCAGCCCCAGCATTTT
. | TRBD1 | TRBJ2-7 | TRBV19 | CASIGTGPLYEQYF | TGTGCCAGTATAGGGACAGGACCTCTCTACGAGCAGTACTTC
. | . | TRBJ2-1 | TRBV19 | CASSPSGGNIGGINEQFF | TGTGCCAGTAGTCCATCGGGGGGCAATATAGGGGGAATAAATGAGCAGTTCTTC
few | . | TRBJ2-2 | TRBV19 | CASSIGSANTGELFF | TGTGCCAGTAGTATCGGCAGCGCTAACACCGGGGAGCTGTTTTTT
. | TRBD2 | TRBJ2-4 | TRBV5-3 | CARSPGLAGGINIQYF | TGTGCCAGAAGCCCCGGACTAGCGGGGGGGATAAACATTCAGTACTTC
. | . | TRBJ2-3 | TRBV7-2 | CASSFSRSGDTQYF | TGTGCCAGCAGCTTCTCCCGGAGCGGGGATACGCAGTATTTT
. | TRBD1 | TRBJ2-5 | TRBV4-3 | CASSQGLTGGGETQYF | TGCGCCAGCAGCCAAGGGTTAACAGGGGGCGGAGAGACCCAGTACTTC
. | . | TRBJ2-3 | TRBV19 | CASSPTPYDRLSTDTQYF | TGTGCCAGTAGTCCCACCCCCTACGACAGGCTTAGCACAGATACGCAGTATTTT
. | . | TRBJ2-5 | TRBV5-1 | CASSSEGRGTETQYF | TGCGCCAGCAGCTCCGAAGGCAGGGGCACGGAGACCCAGTACTTC
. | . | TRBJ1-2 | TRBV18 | CASSPGSNYGYTF | TGTGCCAGCTCACCGGGCAGTAACTATGGCTACACCTTC
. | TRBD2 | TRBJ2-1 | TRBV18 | CASSPSSGRRDEQFF | TGTGCCAGCTCACCATCTAGCGGGAGACGCGATGAGCAGTTCTTC
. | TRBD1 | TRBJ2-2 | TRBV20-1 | CSASEGQTNTGELFF | TGCAGTGCTAGTGAGGGACAGACGAACACCGGGGAGCTGTTTTTT
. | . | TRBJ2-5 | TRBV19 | CASSTTGQQETQYF | TGTGCCAGTAGTACGACAGGACAGCAAGAGACCCAGTACTTC
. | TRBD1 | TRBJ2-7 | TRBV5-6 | CASSLGTGSSYEQYF | TGTGCCAGCAGCTTAGGGACAGGGTCCTCCTACGAGCAGTACTTC
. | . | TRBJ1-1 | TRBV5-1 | CASREFQGSNTEAFF | TGCGCCAGCAGAGAATTCCAGGGGTCTAACACTGAAGCTTTCTTT
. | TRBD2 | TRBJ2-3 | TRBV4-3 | CASSQPTSGKDTQYF | TGCGCCAGCAGCCAACCGACTAGCGGGAAGGATACGCAGTATTTT
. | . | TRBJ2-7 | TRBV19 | CASSIVAGRTYEQYF | TGTGCCAGTAGTATAGTGGCAGGGCGAACCTACGAGCAGTACTTC
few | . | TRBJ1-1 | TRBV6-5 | CASTSRGRAEAFF | TGTGCCAGCACCTCCAGGGGACGGGCTGAAGCTTTCTTT
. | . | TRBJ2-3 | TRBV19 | CASSSTVMGTDTQYF | TGTGCCAGTAGTAGCACGGTGATGGGCACAGATACGCAGTATTTT
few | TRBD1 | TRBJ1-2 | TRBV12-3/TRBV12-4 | CASGEQGAVGYTF | TGTGCCAGCGGAGAACAGGGGGCGGTTGGCTACACCTTC
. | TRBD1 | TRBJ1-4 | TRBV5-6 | CASSLLRDRGWEKLFF | TGTGCCAGCAGCTTGCTCCGGGACAGGGGATGGGAAAAACTGTTTTTT
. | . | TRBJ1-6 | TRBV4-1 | CASSQIGGYSPLHF | TGCGCCAGCAGCCAAATTGGAGGGTACTCACCCCTCCACTTT
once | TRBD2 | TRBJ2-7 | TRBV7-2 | CASSFPLMTSGRFAYEQYF | TGTGCCAGCAGCTTTCCCCTCATGACTAGCGGGAGGTTCGCCTACGAGCAGTACTTC
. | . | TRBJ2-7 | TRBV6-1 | CASSDSAMLVPPYEQYF | TGTGCCAGCAGTGATAGCGCCATGCTGGTTCCCCCCTACGAGCAGTACTTC
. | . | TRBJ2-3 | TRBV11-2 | CASSPGVRGGDTQYF | TGTGCCAGCAGCCCGGGGGTGCGGGGCGGAGATACGCAGTATTTT
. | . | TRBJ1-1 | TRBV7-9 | CASLPELMWTEAFF | TGTGCCAGCCTACCGGAGTTAATGTGGACTGAAGCTTTCTTT
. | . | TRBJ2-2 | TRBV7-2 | CASSLGLGNTGELFF | TGTGCCAGCAGCTTAGGGCTAGGCAACACCGGGGAGCTGTTTTTT
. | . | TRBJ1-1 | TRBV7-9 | CAGRQSSNTEAFF | TGTGCCGGACGACAGTCCTCGAACACTGAAGCTTTCTTT
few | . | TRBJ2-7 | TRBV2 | CASSPTIQGSEQYF | TGTGCCAGCAGCCCTACTATACAGGGCTCCGAGCAGTACTTC
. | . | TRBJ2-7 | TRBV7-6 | CASSPGYEQYF | TGTGCCAGCAGCCCGGGCTACGAGCAGTACTTC
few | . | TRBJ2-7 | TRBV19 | CASRLGRGEQYF | TGTGCCAGTAGACTCGGGAGAGGGGAGCAGTACTTC
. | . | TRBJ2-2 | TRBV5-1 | CASSSAGTTGELFF | TGCGCCAGCAGTTCGGCGGGGACCACCGGGGAGCTGTTTTTT
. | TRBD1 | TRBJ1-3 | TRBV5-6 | CASSLQGAIRNTIYF | TGTGCCAGCAGCCTTCAGGGGGCCATTAGAAACACCATATATTTT